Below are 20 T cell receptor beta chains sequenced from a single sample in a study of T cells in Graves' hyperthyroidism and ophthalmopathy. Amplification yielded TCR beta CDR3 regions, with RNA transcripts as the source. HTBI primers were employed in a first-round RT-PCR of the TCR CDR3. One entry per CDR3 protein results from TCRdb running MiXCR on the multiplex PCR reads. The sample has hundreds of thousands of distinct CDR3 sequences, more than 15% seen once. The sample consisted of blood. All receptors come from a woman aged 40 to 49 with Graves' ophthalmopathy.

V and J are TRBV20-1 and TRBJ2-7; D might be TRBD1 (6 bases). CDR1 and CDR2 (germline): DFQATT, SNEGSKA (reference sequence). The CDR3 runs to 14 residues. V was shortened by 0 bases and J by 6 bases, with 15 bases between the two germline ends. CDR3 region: CSAREEGGASEQYF. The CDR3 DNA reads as TGCAGTGCTAGAGAGGAAGGGGGAGCGAGCGAGCAGTACTTC.

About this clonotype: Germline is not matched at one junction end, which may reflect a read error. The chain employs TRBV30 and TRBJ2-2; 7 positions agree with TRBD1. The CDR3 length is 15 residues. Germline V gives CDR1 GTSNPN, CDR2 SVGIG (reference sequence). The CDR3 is CAWSVYRGNTEELFF. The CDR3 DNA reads TGTGCCTGGAGTGTATACAGGGGAAACACCGAGGAGCTGTTTTTT.

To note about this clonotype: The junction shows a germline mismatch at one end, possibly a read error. The CDR3 DNA sequence: TGTGCCAGCTCGACCGGGACAGGCGAAACCGAGGTTCACTTC. Protein product: CASSTGTGETEVHF. The genes are TRBV18 and TRBJ2-5; the match to TRBD1 covers 8 bases. Germline V gene lookup returns CDR1 KGHSH and CDR2 LQKENI. The CDR3 covers 14 residues. Full variable domain (remainder filled in from reference TRBV18 and TRBJ2-5): NAGVMQNPRHLVRRRGQEARLRCSPMKGHSHVYWYRQLPEEGLKFMVYLQKENIIDESGMPKERFSAEFPKEGPSILRIQQVVRGDSAAYFCASSTGTGETEVHFGPGTRLLVL.

The CDR3 sequence: CASGWLGNYEQYF. The CDR3 coding sequence is TGTGCCAGCGGCTGGTTAGGGAACTACGAGCAGTACTTC. The genes are TRBV7-8 and TRBJ2-7; no clear D. The CDR3 totals 13 residues. The V gene lost 8 bases and the J gene lost 3 bases, with 14 bases spanning the gap. CDR1 is SGHVS and CDR2 is FQNEAQ in the germline V gene.

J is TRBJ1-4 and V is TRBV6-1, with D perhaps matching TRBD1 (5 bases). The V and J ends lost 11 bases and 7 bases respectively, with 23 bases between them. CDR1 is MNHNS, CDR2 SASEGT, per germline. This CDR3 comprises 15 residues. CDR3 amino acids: CASQGFRGGGEKLFF. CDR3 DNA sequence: TGTGCCTCTCAAGGCTTTAGGGGAGGAGGTGAAAAACTGTTTTTT.

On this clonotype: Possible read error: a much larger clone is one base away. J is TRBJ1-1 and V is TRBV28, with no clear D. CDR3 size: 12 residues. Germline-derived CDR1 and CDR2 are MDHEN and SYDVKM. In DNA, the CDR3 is TGTGCCTGCAGGCCCCGAAACACTGAAGCTTTCTTT. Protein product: CACRPRNTEAFF.

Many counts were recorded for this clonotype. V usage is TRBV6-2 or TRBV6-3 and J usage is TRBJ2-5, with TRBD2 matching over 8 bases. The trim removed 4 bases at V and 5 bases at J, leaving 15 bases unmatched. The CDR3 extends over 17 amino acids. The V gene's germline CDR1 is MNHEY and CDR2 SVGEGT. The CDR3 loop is CASSSGETGGPGETQYF. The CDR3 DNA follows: TGTGCCAGCAGTTCCGGTGAGACGGGAGGGCCGGGGGAGACCCAGTACTTC.

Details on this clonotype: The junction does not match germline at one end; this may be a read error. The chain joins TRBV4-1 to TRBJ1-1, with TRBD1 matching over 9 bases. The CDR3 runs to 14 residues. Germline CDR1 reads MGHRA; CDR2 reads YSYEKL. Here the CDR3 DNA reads TGTGCCAGCAGCCAGACAGGGGGAACGGTTGAAGCTTTCTTT. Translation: CASSQTGGTVEAFF.

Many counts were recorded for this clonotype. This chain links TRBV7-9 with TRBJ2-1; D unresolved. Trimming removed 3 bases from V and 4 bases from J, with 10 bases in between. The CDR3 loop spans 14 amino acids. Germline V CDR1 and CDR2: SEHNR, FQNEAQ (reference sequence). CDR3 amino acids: CASSFPGPYNEQFF. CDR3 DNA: TGTGCCAGCAGCTTCCCAGGTCCGTACAATGAGCAGTTCTTC.

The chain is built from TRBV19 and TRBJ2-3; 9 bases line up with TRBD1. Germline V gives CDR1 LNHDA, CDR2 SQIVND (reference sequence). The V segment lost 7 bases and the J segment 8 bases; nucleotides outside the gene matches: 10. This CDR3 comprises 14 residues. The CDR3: CASKPGTGIATQYF. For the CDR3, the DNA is TGTGCCAGTAAGCCCGGGACAGGGATCGCTACGCAGTATTTT.

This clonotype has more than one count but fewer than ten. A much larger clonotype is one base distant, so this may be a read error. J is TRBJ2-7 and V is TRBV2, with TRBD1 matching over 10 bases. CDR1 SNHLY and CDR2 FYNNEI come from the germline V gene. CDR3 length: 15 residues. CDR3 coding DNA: TGTGCCAGCAGTGAGGACAGGGGGGGCTCCTACGAGCAGCACTTC. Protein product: CASSEDRGGSYEQHF.

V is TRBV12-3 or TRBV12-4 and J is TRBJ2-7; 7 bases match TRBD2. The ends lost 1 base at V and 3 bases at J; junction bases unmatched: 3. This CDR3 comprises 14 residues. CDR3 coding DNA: TGTGCCAGCAGTTTAGTGTCTAGCGGCTACGAGCAGTACTTC. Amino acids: CASSLVSSGYEQYF.

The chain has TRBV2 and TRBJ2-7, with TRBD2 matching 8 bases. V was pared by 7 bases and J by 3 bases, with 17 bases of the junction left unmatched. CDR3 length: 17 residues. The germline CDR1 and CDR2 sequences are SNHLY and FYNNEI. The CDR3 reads CASMARRGREDLYEQYF. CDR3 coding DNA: TGTGCCAGCATGGCTAGACGCGGGCGGGAGGACCTCTACGAGCAGTACTTC. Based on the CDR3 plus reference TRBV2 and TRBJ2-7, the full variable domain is EPEVTQTPSHQVTQMGQEVILRCVPISNHLYFYWYRQILGQKVEFLVSFYNNEISEKSEIFDDQFSVERPDGSNFTLKIRSTKLEDSAMYFCASMARRGREDLYEQYFGPGTRLTVT.

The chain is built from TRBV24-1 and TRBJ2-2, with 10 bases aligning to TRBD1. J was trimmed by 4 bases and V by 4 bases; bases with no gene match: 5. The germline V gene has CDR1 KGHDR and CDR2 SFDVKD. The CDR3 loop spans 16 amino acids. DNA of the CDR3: TGTGCCACCAGTGACGCCGGGACAGGGGCCACCGGGGAGCTGTTTTTT. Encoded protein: CATSDAGTGATGELFF.

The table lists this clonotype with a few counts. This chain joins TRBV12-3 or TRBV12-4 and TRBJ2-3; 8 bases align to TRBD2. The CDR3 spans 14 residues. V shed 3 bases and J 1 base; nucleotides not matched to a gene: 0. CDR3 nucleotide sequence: TGTGCCAGCAGTTTGCGGGAGGGCACAGATACGCAGTATTTT. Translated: CASSLREGTDTQYF.

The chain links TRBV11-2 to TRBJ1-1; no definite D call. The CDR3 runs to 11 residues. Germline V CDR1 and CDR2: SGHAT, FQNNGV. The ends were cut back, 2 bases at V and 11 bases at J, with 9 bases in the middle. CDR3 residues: CASSLLRVAFF. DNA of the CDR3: TGTGCCAGCAGCTTACTTCGAGTGGCTTTCTTT.

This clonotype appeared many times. CDR3 sequence (DNA): TGTGCCAGCACCTCCCGATCTAGCTCCTACAATGAGCAGTTCTTC. Translating it yields CASTSRSSSYNEQFF. The gene calls are TRBV7-2 and TRBJ2-1, with D hard to call. The germline gives CDR1 SGHTA, CDR2 FQGNSA. Trimming left V 7 bases short and J 0 bases short, with 13 bases between. This CDR3 spans 15 amino acids.

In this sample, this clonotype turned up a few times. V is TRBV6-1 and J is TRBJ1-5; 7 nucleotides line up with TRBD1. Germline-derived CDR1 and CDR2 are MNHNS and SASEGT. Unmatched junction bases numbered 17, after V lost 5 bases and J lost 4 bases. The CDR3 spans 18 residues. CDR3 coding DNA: TGTGCCAGCAGTACACAGGGGTCGAACTTCATCACGAATCAGCCCCAGCATTTT. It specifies CASSTQGSNFITNQPQHF.

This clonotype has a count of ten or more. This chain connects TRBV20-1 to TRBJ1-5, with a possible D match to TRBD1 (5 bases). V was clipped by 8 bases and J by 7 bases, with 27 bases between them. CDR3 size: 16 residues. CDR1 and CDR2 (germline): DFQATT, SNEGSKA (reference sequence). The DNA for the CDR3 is TGCAGTCCCAAGCACCTTGACGGGGGATGGGCACAGCCCCAGCATTTT. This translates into CSPKHLDGGWAQPQHF.

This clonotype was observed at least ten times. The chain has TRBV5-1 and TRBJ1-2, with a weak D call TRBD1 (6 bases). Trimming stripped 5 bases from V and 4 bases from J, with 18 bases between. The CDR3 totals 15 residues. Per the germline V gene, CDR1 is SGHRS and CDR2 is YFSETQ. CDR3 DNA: TGCGCCAGCAGTGGAGGACAGACCAAGGGCTATGGCTACACCTTC. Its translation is CASSGGQTKGYGYTF.